The sequence of this T cell receptor (beta chain) was determined in a study of response to subunit inactivated influenza vaccine. Study findings and constraints: Authors suggested that a seasonal influenza vaccination recruits few new T cells each time.

This clonotype was detected only a few times. Its specificity is unknown. TCRdb itself ran the RT-PCR reads through MiXCR, one entry per CDR3 protein. The table lists hundreds of thousands of distinct CDR3 sequences, 12% to 15% of them singletons. Germline V gene data show CDR1 as SGHRS and CDR2 as YFSETQ. The CDR3 contains 14 residues. Trimming took 5 bases from V and 8 from J, leaving 17 bases between them. The source material was PBMCs from blood, sampled 14 to 15 days before vaccination. The genes are TRBV5-1 and TRBJ2-1; D not certain. This receptor was taken from a man between 45 and 60 years old who received an inactivated influenza vaccine. The CDR3 is CASSVPRNWDEQFF. DNA of the CDR3: TGCGCCAGCAGTGTGCCCCGTAACTGGGATGAGCAGTTCTTC.